Following are 17 T cell receptor beta chains from one sample sequenced in a study of T cell repertoires in cytomegalovirus infection. No antigens are known for them. TCRdb reanalysed the reads using MiXCR and keeps one entry per CDR3 protein. Here the sample spans nearly 700,000 distinct CDR3 sequences, around 31% being singletons. The starting material was cultured PBMCs, obtained from culture after CMV antigen stimulation. These receptors originate from a human donor in good health (CMV status not recorded). Some clones in this sample may be carry-over from other donors' samples.

This rearrangement joins TRBV7-2 to TRBJ2-3; either TRBD1 or TRBD2 may supply D (7 bases each). CDR1 and CDR2 from the germline V gene are SGHTA and FQGNSA. The CDR3 consists of 14 residues. The germline V and J ends were trimmed by 7 bases and 6 bases, with 17 bases remaining between them. The CDR3 here is CASKTQGGGDTQYF. The CDR3 bases are TGTGCCAGCAAAACCCAGGGGGGAGGGGATACGCAGTATTTT.

The rearrangement links TRBV19 to TRBJ2-1; tentatively, D is TRBD2 (5 bases). CDR3 length: 15 residues. Germline assignment: CDR1 LNHDA and CDR2 SQIVND (reference sequence). Trimming stripped 1 base from V and 3 bases from J, with 10 bases between. DNA of the CDR3: TGTGCCAGTAGTATAGGGGAGAGGCTCTACAATGAGCAGTTCTTC. Residues: CASSIGERLYNEQFF.

This clonotype was counted many times. The CDR3 reads CATRREVGETQYF. Written as DNA, the CDR3 is TGTGCCACCCGTCGGGAGGTTGGGGAGACCCAGTACTTC. V gene TRBV7-2 combines with J gene TRBJ2-5; 7 nucleotides line up with TRBD2. J gave up 5 bases and V 10 bases, and 10 bases lay outside the gene matches. Germline CDR1 and CDR2: SGHTA and FQGNSA. The CDR3 is made up of 13 amino acids.

This chain joins TRBV11-2 and TRBJ1-5; no reliable D call. CDR3 length equals 13 residues. The germline CDR1 and CDR2 sequences are SGHAT and FQNNGV. Trimming cost V 3 bases and J 9 bases, with 12 bases left between them. This CDR3 is CASSLSLQGPQHF. The CDR3 DNA sequence: TGTGCCAGCAGCTTGTCCCTTCAAGGGCCCCAGCATTTT.

This clonotype occurred many times. The CDR3: CASSPRVGAYNEQFF. CDR3 nucleotides: TGTGCCAGCAGCCCCAGGGTTGGGGCCTACAATGAGCAGTTCTTC. The chain uses TRBV6-2 or TRBV6-3 and TRBJ2-1, with D possibly being TRBD1 (5 bases). The V gene's germline CDR1 is MNHEY and CDR2 SVGEGT. Trimming stripped 6 bases from V and 2 bases from J, with 14 bases between. CDR3 length equals 15 residues.

V usage is TRBV6-1 and J usage is TRBJ2-2, with D unclear. V was clipped by 6 bases and J by 8 bases, with 10 bases between them. Germline-derived CDR1 and CDR2 are MNHNS and SASEGT. CDR3 length: 12 amino acids. CDR3 sequence: CASSPRLGELFF. CDR3 DNA: TGTGCCAGCAGCCCCCGGTTGGGGGAGCTGTTTTTT.

The chain has TRBV5-1 and TRBJ2-2, with 8 positions matching TRBD1. This CDR3 comprises 18 residues. From germline, CDR1 is SGHRS and CDR2 YFSETQ. With 3 bases clipped from V and 9 bases from J, the junction kept 19 bases outside the gene matches. The CDR3 here is CASSSQPSGRQGLRELFF. CDR3 bases: TGCGCCAGCAGCTCCCAACCCTCCGGTAGACAGGGGCTAAGGGAGCTGTTTTTT.

This chain uses TRBV20-1 with TRBJ2-7; 7 nucleotides align to TRBD2. The V and J ends lost 6 bases and 1 base, in that order; junction bases with no gene match: 6. This CDR3 is 13 amino acids long. From germline, CDR1 is DFQATT and CDR2 SNEGSKA (reference sequence). CDR3 loop: CSAVTSPSYEQYF. The CDR3 coding sequence is TGCAGTGCCGTGACTAGCCCATCCTACGAGCAGTACTTC.

This clonotype was seen once. CDR3 residues: CASSQAQGRGNTGELFF. The CDR3 DNA reads TGCGCCAGCAGCCAGGCCCAAGGGAGAGGCAACACCGGGGAGCTGTTTTTT. V usage is TRBV4-3 and J usage is TRBJ2-2, with a possible D match to TRBD2 (5 bases). Deletions cut 3 bases from V and 2 bases from J, with 16 bases between. CDR1 and CDR2 (germline): LGHNA, YSLEER. The CDR3 covers 17 residues.

The genes are TRBV5-6 and TRBJ2-7; D is undetermined. CDR1 is SGHDT and CDR2 is YYEEEE in the germline V gene. V was shortened by 0 bases and J by 1 base, with 8 bases between the two germline ends. This CDR3 spans 14 amino acids. The CDR3 coding sequence is TGTGCCAGCAGCTTGGAACTCAGATCCTACGAGCAGTACTTC. Protein product: CASSLELRSYEQYF.

This clonotype was counted a few times. The chain couples TRBV6-1 to TRBJ2-3; D is undetermined. This CDR3 has 13 amino acids. V was trimmed by 6 bases and J by 6 bases, leaving 13 bases between them. Germline CDR1 and CDR2: MNHNS and SASEGT. In DNA, the CDR3 is TGTGCCAGCAGCGTTAGCCTGGGGGATACGCAGTATTTT. It is translated as CASSVSLGDTQYF.

The chain is built from TRBV27 and TRBJ2-7; the match to TRBD2 covers 11 bases. Germline CDR1 reads MNHEY; CDR2 reads SMNVEV (reference sequence). Unmatched junction bases numbered 2, after V lost 4 bases and J lost 0 bases. The CDR3 totals 15 residues. The CDR3 loop reads CASSWGLADSYEQYF. For the CDR3, the DNA is TGTGCCAGCAGTTGGGGACTAGCGGACTCCTACGAGCAGTACTTC.

In this sample, this clonotype turned up many times. Here the CDR3 DNA reads TGTGCCAGCAGACAGGGGGGCTACAATGAGCAGTTCTTC. Protein product: CASRQGGYNEQFF. This chain uses TRBV7-2 with TRBJ2-1, with 8 bases matching TRBD1. The germline gives CDR1 SGHTA, CDR2 FQGNSA. V dropped 6 bases and J dropped 3; count of bases not matched to a gene: 1. The CDR3 is 13 amino acids.

The chain employs TRBV4-1 and TRBJ2-1; possible D gene TRBD2, 5 bases. V dropped 0 bases and J dropped 0 bases, with 18 bases sitting between them. The CDR3 consists of 19 residues. The germline gives CDR1 MGHRA, CDR2 YSYEKL. CDR3 nucleotides: TGCGCCAGCAGCCAAGACGGTAGCTGGACTTTTAGCTCCTACAATGAGCAGTTCTTC. This encodes CASSQDGSWTFSSYNEQFF.

This clonotype was seen a handful of times. The chain uses TRBV28 and TRBJ2-7, with 9 nucleotides matching TRBD2. The junction had 2 bases not matched to a gene; V was cut back by 2 bases and J by 3 bases. The CDR3 covers 14 residues. Germline values: CDR1 MDHEN, CDR2 SYDVKM. This CDR3 is CASSLLAGYYEQYF. Here the CDR3 DNA reads TGTGCCAGCAGTTTACTAGCGGGGTACTACGAGCAGTACTTC.

The chain couples TRBV15 to TRBJ2-3; D unclear. In germline, CDR1 is LNHNV, CDR2 YYDKDF (reference sequence). CDR3 length equals 15 residues. Trimming stripped 1 base from V and 0 bases from J, with 8 bases between. CDR3 loop: CATSRGGASTDTQYF. In DNA, the CDR3 is TGTGCCACCAGCAGAGGAGGAGCTAGCACAGATACGCAGTATTTT. The full variable domain, rest sourced from reference TRBV15 and TRBJ2-3, is DAMVIQNPRYQVTQFGKPVTLSCSQTLNHNVMYWYQQKSSQAPKLLFHYYDKDFNNEADTPDNFQSRRPNTSFCFLDIRSPGLGDTAMYLCATSRGGASTDTQYFGPGTRLTVL.

The rearrangement links TRBV4-1 to TRBJ2-2, with TRBD2 identical over 11 bases. The CDR3 extends over 16 amino acids. Per germline, CDR1 MGHRA and CDR2 YSYEKL. The ends lost 2 bases at V and 7 bases at J; junction bases unmatched: 6. CDR3 sequence: CASSQNSGGAGGELFF. The CDR3 nucleotides are TGCGCCAGCAGCCAAAATAGCGGGGGGGCCGGCGGGGAGCTGTTTTTT.